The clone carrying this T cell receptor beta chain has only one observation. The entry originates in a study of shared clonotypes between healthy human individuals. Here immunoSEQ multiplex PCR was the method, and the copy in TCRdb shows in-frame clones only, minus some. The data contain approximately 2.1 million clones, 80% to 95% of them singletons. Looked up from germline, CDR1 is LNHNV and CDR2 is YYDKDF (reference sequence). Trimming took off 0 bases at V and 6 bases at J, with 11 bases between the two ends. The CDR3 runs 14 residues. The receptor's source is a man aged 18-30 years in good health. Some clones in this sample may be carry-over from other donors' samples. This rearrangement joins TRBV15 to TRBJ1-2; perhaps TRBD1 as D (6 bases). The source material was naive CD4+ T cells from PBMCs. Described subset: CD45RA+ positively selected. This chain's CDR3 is CATSRDLGADGYTF. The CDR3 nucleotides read TGTGCCACCAGCAGAGATTTGGGGGCTGATGGCTACACCTTC.